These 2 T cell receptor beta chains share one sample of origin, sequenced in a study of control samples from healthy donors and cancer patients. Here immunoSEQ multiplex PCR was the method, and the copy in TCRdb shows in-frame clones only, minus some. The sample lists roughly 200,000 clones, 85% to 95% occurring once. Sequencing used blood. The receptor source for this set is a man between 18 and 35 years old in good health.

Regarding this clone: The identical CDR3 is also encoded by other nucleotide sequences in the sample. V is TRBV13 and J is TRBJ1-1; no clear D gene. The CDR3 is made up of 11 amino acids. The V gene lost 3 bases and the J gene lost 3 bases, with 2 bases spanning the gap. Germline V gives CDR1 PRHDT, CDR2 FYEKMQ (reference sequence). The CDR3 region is CASSFYTEAFF. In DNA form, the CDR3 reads TGTGCCAGCAGCTTCTACACTGAAGCTTTCTTT.

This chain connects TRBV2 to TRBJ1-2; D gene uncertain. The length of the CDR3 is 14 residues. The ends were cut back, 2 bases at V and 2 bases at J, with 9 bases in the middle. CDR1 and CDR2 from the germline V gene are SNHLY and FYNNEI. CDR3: CASSEIYGNYGYTF. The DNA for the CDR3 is TGTGCCAGCAGTGAAATTTACGGGAACTATGGCTACACCTTC. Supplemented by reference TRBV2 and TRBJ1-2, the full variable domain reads EPEVTQTPSHQVTQMGQEVILRCVPISNHLYFYWYRQILGQKVEFLVSFYNNEISEKSEIFDDQFSVERPDGSNFTLKIRSTKLEDSAMYFCASSEIYGNYGYTFGSGTRLTVV.